This paragraph covers one TCR beta chain sequence. Antigen unknown. iRepertoire HTBI primers and Arm-PCR of CDR3 regions built TCR beta libraries. TCRdb redid the calling of the multiplex PCR reads with MiXCR, one entry per CDR3 protein. The repertoire holds about half a million distinct CDR3 sequences, with about 11% as singletons. The sample's time point: newly diagnosed GD, antithyroid drugs for less than 3 months. After RNA was extracted from PBMCs, the TCR library was made from it. This specimen comes from a study of regulatory T cells in long-lasting Graves disease. Study-level points and caveats: Peripheral blood alone, not thyroid tissue, underwent study.

The V end was cut by 8 bases, the J end by 0 bases, with 32 bases between. The CDR3 sequence is 21 residues long. Germline assignment: CDR1 MNHEY and CDR2 SMNVEV (reference sequence). These data were also filed under a second study, of T cells in Graves' hyperthyroidism and ophthalmopathy. Per that study: Each diagnosis drew on symptoms, thyroxine, TRAb, thyroid ultrasound and orbital computed tomography findings. TCR CDR3 regions were first amplified by RT-PCR with HTBI primers.

Specimen: peripheral blood mononuclear cells (PBMCs), collected at new diagnosis, from a patient treated with antithyroid drugs. The sequence came from a woman aged 25 to 45 with Graves disease. The chain uses TRBV27 and TRBJ2-4; D may be TRBD2 (7 bases). The CDR3 DNA follows: TGTGCCAGCCGCGACACCCCAAAACTGACAGGAGCGGGGATAGCCAAAAACATTCAGTACTTC. It translates to CASRDTPKLTGAGIAKNIQYF.